These T cell receptor beta chains were read from a single sample in a study of breast tumors, draining lymph nodes, adjacent tissues. TCRdb fed the multiplex PCR reads into MiXCR, producing one record per CDR3 protein. Among 150,000 to 200,000 distinct CDR3 sequences listed, approximately 33% were seen once. Source material: axillary lymph node tissue. Source of these receptors: a female donor with breast cancer. Some clones in this sample may be carry-over from other donors' samples. CDR3s include the opening cysteine and the closing phenylalanine or tryptophan. A D gene is named only where the DNA matches it firmly. The listing skips clone size in some rows; elsewhere it reads once, few, many or a size class.

clone_size: many; v_call: TRBV12-3/TRBV12-4; d_call: .; cdr3_aa: CASSPEGVSYEQYF
clone_size: .; v_call: TRBV30; d_call: .; cdr3_aa: CASSPPWTDGYTF
clone_size: many; v_call: TRBV11-2; d_call: TRBD1; cdr3_aa: CASSLTGNLLDSPLHF
clone_size: once; v_call: TRBV20-1; d_call: .; cdr3_aa: CSASTRDYQETQYF
clone_size: many; v_call: TRBV30; d_call: TRBD1; cdr3_aa: CAFNDRDNYGYTF
clone_size: many; v_call: TRBV11-3; d_call: TRBD2; cdr3_aa: CASSLGGGWSDNEQFF
clone_size: few; v_call: TRBV6-5; d_call: TRBD1; cdr3_aa: CASRPPQGEEKLFF
clone_size: .; v_call: TRBV11-2; d_call: TRBD1; cdr3_aa: CASSPRGDRVGQETQYF
clone_size: many; v_call: TRBV20-1; d_call: .; cdr3_aa: CSAPAGDSHSYEQYF
clone_size: .; v_call: TRBV20-1; d_call: .; cdr3_aa: CSASAGTTGANVLTF
clone_size: many; v_call: TRBV19; d_call: TRBD1; cdr3_aa: CASSPPGQGGDTQYF
clone_size: many; v_call: TRBV29-1; d_call: TRBD1; cdr3_aa: CSVARGGNYGYTF
clone_size: many; v_call: TRBV20-1; d_call: TRBD1; cdr3_aa: CSARTPGQDQETQYF
clone_size: .; v_call: TRBV11-2; d_call: TRBD2; cdr3_aa: CACSGGQVLAKNIQYF
clone_size: many; v_call: TRBV7-3; d_call: .; cdr3_aa: CTSSLTFGAGANVLTF
clone_size: many; v_call: TRBV19; d_call: TRBD1; cdr3_aa: CASRPDRGLTNYGYTF
clone_size: many; v_call: TRBV2; d_call: .; cdr3_aa: CASRPGQSLAKNIQYF
clone_size: many; v_call: TRBV7-6; d_call: .; cdr3_aa: CASSLTPLRKETQYF
clone_size: many; v_call: TRBV19; d_call: .; cdr3_aa: CASSSMKLATNEKLFF
clone_size: many; v_call: TRBV20-1; d_call: .; cdr3_aa: CSARDVNQPQHF
clone_size: many; v_call: TRBV3-1; d_call: .; cdr3_aa: CASSHLETQYF
clone_size: .; v_call: TRBV10-2; d_call: .; cdr3_aa: CARASLGEKLFF
clone_size: many; v_call: TRBV20-1; d_call: .; cdr3_aa: CSWVSYNEQFF
clone_size: many; v_call: TRBV5-6; d_call: .; cdr3_aa: CASSFGTPVGTNYGYTF
clone_size: few; v_call: TRBV6-6; d_call: .; cdr3_aa: CASSYSNMNTEAFF
clone_size: many; v_call: TRBV19; d_call: .; cdr3_aa: CASSAGQSYGYTF
clone_size: many; v_call: TRBV12-3/TRBV12-4; d_call: .; cdr3_aa: CATTSGFSGNTIYF
clone_size: many; v_call: TRBV19; d_call: .; cdr3_aa: CASRSGAPEKLFF
clone_size: many; v_call: TRBV30; d_call: TRBD2; cdr3_aa: CAWKVGLAHNEQFF
clone_size: .; v_call: TRBV29-1; d_call: TRBD2; cdr3_aa: CSVEGQLAGQPPLLEQFF
clone_size: many; v_call: TRBV2; d_call: .; cdr3_aa: CASQDTSYNEQFF
clone_size: many; v_call: TRBV9; d_call: .; cdr3_aa: CASSPHWTAMNTGELFF
clone_size: .; v_call: TRBV3-1; d_call: .; cdr3_aa: CASSPPIAGTSYTF
clone_size: many; v_call: TRBV20-1; d_call: TRBD2; cdr3_aa: CSAPGLAGKYEQFF
clone_size: few; v_call: TRBV19; d_call: TRBD1; cdr3_aa: CASSIGGQGSAFF
clone_size: .; v_call: TRBV2; d_call: .; cdr3_aa: CASKRVVASGANVLTF
clone_size: .; v_call: TRBV15; d_call: TRBD2; cdr3_aa: CATSRTCRGRGSETQYF
clone_size: many; v_call: TRBV12-3/TRBV12-4; d_call: .; cdr3_aa: CASILSLSYNEQFF
clone_size: .; v_call: TRBV7-8; d_call: .; cdr3_aa: CASNPDGTSGRRRGHRFSGNTIYF
clone_size: .; v_call: TRBV29-1; d_call: .; cdr3_aa: CSVVYYLGETQYF
clone_size: .; v_call: TRBV11-2; d_call: TRBD1; cdr3_aa: CASSPPGQANTGELFF
clone_size: .; v_call: TRBV20-1; d_call: .; cdr3_aa: CSARGTEGGLFF
clone_size: .; v_call: TRBV20-1; d_call: TRBD2; cdr3_aa: CSARDVTSGKTQYF
clone_size: many; v_call: TRBV12-3/TRBV12-4; d_call: .; cdr3_aa: CASSGSLGSETQYF
clone_size: .; v_call: TRBV7-9; d_call: TRBD1; cdr3_aa: CAGGTTGARETQYF
clone_size: many; v_call: TRBV4-1; d_call: .; cdr3_aa: CASSPRRAGAPGGYTF
clone_size: .; v_call: TRBV3-1; d_call: TRBD2; cdr3_aa: CASSLSNPGWLAGEQFF
clone_size: .; v_call: TRBV7-9; d_call: .; cdr3_aa: CASSSSSALYLCASSPSTGGYTF
clone_size: many; v_call: TRBV11-2; d_call: .; cdr3_aa: CASTQLGDTGELFF
clone_size: once; v_call: TRBV29-1; d_call: .; cdr3_aa: CSVGAYGYTF
clone_size: many; v_call: TRBV20-1; d_call: .; cdr3_aa: CSARADPNQPQHF
clone_size: once; v_call: TRBV10-3; d_call: TRBD1; cdr3_aa: CAISETGGNQPQHF
clone_size: .; v_call: TRBV20-1; d_call: .; cdr3_aa: CSARIGAGISPLHF
clone_size: .; v_call: TRBV20-1; d_call: .; cdr3_aa: CGGGRINQPQHF
clone_size: many; v_call: TRBV30; d_call: .; cdr3_aa: CAWSGGINYGYTF
clone_size: many; v_call: TRBV2; d_call: TRBD2; cdr3_aa: CASSVTIAGDNVLTF
clone_size: many; v_call: TRBV7-8; d_call: .; cdr3_aa: CASGLRGFGANVLTF
clone_size: .; v_call: TRBV6-4; d_call: .; cdr3_aa: CASSGSGHANYGYTF
clone_size: many; v_call: TRBV2; d_call: .; cdr3_aa: CASRDTTVRGHGYTF
clone_size: many; v_call: TRBV3-1; d_call: .; cdr3_aa: CASSQGYNEQFF